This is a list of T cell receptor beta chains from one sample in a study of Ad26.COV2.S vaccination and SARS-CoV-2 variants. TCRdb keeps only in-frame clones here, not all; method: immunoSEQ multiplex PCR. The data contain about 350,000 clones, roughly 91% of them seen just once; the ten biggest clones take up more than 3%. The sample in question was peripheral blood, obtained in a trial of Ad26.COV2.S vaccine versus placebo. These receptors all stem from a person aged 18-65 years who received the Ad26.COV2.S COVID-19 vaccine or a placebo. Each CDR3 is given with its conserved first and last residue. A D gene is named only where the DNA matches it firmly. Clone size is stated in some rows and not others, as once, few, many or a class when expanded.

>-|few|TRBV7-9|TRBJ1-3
TGTGCCAGTCGAATTGGGACACAAGAAAGAAACACCATATATTTT
CASRIGTQERNTIYF
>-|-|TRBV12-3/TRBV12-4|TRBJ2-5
TGTGCCAGCATGGGTGGGGGGGCCGAGACCCAGTACTTC
CASMGGGAETQYF
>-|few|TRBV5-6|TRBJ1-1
TGTGCCAGCAGCCCGGTTACAGGGTTGAACACTGAAGCTTTCTTT
CASSPVTGLNTEAFF
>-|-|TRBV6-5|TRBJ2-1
TGTGCCAGCAGTTTGAGCCGCTACTACAATGAGCAGTTCTTC
CASSLSRYYNEQFF
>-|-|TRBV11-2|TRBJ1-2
TGTGCCAGCAGCTCGAGATATGGCTACACCTTC
CASSSRYGYTF
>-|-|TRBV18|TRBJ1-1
TGTGCCAGCTCACCACCGGTCTCAGGGTTCTTGCACACTGAAGCTTTCTTT
CASSPPVSGFLHTEAFF
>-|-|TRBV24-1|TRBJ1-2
TGTGCCACCAGTGATCGCGACATGGGCTATGGCTACACCTTC
CATSDRDMGYGYTF
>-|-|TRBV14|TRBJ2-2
TGTGCCAGCAGCCAAGTAGTAGCCACCGGGGAGCTGTTTTTT
CASSQVVATGELFF
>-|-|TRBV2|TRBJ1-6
TGTGCCAGCAGTGCCTGGGGTATCGGGTTCTCTGGATCACCCCTCCACTTT
CASSAWGIGFSGSPLHF
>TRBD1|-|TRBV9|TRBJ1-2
TGTGCCAGCAACGTGCCGGGACAGGGAAATGGCTACACCTTC
CASNVPGQGNGYTF
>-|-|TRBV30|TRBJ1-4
TGTGCCTGGAATGGGGGTGCTAATGAAAAACTGTTTTTT
CAWNGGANEKLFF
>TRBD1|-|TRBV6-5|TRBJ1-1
TGTGCCAGCAGTCTACAGGGGGCGCGGACTGAAGCTTTCTTT
CASSLQGARTEAFF
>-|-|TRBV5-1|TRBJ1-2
TGCGCCAGCAGCTTGATTGGCATTAACTATGGCTACACCTTC
CASSLIGINYGYTF
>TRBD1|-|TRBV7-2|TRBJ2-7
TGTGCCAGCAGGTCTACCGGGACAGATAATCGCTACGAGCAGTACTTC
CASRSTGTDNRYEQYF
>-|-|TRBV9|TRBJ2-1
TGTGCCAGCAGCGTAGTTGGAGCTTCTTACAATGAGCAGTTCTTC
CASSVVGASYNEQFF
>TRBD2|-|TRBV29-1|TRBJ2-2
TGCAGCGTCGCGGGGGGGCATACCGGGGAGCTGTTTTTT
CSVAGGHTGELFF
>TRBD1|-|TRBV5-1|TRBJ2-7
TGCGCCAGCAGCTTGGCAGGGACAGCCGGCGCCTACGAGCAGTACTTC
CASSLAGTAGAYEQYF
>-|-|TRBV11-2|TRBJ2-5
TGTGCCAGCAGCTTAGGCCAGCTGAAAGAGACCCAGTACTTC
CASSLGQLKETQYF
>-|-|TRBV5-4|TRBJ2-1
TGTGCCAGCAGCTTGGATAGATGGACACAGCAGTTCTTC
CASSLDRWTQQFF
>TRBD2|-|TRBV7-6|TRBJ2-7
TGTGCCAGCAGCTCAGCCCGCCGGGGGGGCCTCTACGAGCAGTACTTC
CASSSARRGGLYEQYF
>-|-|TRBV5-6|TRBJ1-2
TGTGCCAGCAGCTTGGGGCAGGTCTATGGCTACACCTTC
CASSLGQVYGYTF
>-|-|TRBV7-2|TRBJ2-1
TGTGCCAGCAGCTTAGCAGGCAGGGCGGGTAACAATGAGCAGTTCTTC
CASSLAGRAGNNEQFF
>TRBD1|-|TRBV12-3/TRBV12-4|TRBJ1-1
TGTGCCAGCAGTTTAGCGGGACAGGCCGAAGCTTTCTTT
CASSLAGQAEAFF
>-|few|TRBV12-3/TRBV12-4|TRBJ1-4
TGTGCCAGCAGTTTTTCCCCCAATGAAAAACTGTTTTTT
CASSFSPNEKLFF
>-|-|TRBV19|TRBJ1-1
TGTGCCAGTAGTCCCAGGGAGACTGAAGCTTTCTTT
CASSPRETEAFF
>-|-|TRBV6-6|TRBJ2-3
TGTGCCAGCAGTTACATACAGGGTACAGATACGCAGTATTTT
CASSYIQGTDTQYF
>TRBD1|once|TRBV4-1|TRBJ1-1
TGCGCCAGCAGCCAATCCGGGACAGGGGGCACTGAAGCTTTCTTT
CASSQSGTGGTEAFF
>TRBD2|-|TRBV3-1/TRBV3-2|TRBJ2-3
TGTGCCAGCAGCCAAGCTAGCGGGGGGTTCACAGATACGCAGTATTTT
CASSQASGGFTDTQYF
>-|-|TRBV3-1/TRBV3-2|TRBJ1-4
TGTGCCAGCAGCCAAGATCCGGGAAAACTGTTTTTT
CASSQDPGKLFF
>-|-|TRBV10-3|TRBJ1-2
TGTGCCATCAGTGATGGAGGCTATGGCTACACCTTC
CAISDGGYGYTF
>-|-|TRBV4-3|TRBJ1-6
TGCGCCAGCAGCCGGAGGCCATCCTTAGGGTTAAATTCACCCCTCCACTTT
CASSRRPSLGLNSPLHF
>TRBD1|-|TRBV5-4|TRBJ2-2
TGTGCCAGCAGCTTGGGCAGGGGGCGAACCGGGGAGCTGTTTTTT
CASSLGRGRTGELFF
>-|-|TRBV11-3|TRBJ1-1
TGTGCCAGCAGCTCCCGAGGGTACACTGAAGCTTTCTTT
CASSSRGYTEAFF
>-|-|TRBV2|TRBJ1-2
TGTGCCAGCAGTAGGGAGTCTATGGCGGCTGGCTACACCTTC
CASSRESMAAGYTF
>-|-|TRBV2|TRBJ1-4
TGTGCCAGCAAGCAGCGAAATGAAAAACTGTTTTTT
CASKQRNEKLFF
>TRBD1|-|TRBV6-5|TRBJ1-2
TGTGCCAGCAGGGAGACAGGGCGCTATGGCTACACCTTC
CASRETGRYGYTF
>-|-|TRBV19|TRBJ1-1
TGTGCCAGTAGAGTATCAGAGAACACTGAAGCTTTCTTT
CASRVSENTEAFF
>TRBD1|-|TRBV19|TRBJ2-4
TGTGCCACCTCAGCAGGGGGCAGAAACATTCAGTACTTC
CATSAGGRNIQYF